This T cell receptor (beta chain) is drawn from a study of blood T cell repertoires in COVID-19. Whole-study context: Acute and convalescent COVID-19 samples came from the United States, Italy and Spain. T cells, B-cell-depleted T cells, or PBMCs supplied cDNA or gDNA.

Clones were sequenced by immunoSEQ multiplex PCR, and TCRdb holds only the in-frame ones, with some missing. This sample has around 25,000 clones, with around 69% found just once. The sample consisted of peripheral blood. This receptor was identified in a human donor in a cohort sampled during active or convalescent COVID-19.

DNA for the CDR3: TGTGCCAGCAGCTTGATTAGAGGGAACACTGAAGCTTTCTTT. Its protein is CASSLIRGNTEAFF. The gene calls are TRBV14 and TRBJ1-1; D gene uncertain. The CDR3 is 14 residues long. Germline CDR1 and CDR2: SGHDN and FVKESK. Trimming pared 5 bases from V and 1 base from J, leaving 11 bases between. The full variable domain, in which reference TRBV14 and TRBJ1-1 provide the parts outside the CDR3, is EAGVTQFPSHSVIEKGQTVTLRCDPISGHDNLYWYRRVMGKEIKFLLHFVKESKQDESGMPNNRFLAERTGGTYSTLKVQPAELEDSGVYFCASSLIRGNTEAFFGQGTRLTVV.